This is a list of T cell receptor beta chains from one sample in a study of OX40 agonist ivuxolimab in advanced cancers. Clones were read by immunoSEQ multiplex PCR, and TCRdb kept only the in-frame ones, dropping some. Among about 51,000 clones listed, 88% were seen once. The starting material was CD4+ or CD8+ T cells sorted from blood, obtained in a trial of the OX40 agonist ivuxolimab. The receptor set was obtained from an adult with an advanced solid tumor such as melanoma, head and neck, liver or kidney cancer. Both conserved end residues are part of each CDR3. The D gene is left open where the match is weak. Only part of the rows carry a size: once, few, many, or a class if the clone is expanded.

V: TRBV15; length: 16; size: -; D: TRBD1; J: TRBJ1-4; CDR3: CATSTMRTGRTEKLFF; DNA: TGTGCCACCAGCACAATGAGGACAGGGCGCACTGAAAAACTGTTTTTT
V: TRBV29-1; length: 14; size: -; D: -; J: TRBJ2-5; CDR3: CSVLAAATQETQYF; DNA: TGCAGCGTTCTCGCGGCAGCCACCCAAGAGACCCAGTACTTC
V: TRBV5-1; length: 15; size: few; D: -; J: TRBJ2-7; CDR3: CASSLSWGSGYEQYF; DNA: TGCGCCAGCAGCTTGTCTTGGGGATCGGGCTACGAGCAGTACTTC
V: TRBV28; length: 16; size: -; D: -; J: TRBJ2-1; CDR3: CASSLAPAWGYNEQFF; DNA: TGTGCCAGCAGTTTGGCCCCCGCGTGGGGGTACAATGAGCAGTTCTTC
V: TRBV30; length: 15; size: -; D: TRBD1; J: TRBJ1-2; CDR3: CAWRITRDRHYGYTF; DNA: TGTGCCTGGAGAATAACCCGGGACAGACACTATGGCTACACCTTC
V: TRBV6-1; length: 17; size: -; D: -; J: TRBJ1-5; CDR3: CASSEEAGFMRNQPQHF; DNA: TGTGCCAGCAGTGAAGAGGCAGGGTTTATGCGGAATCAGCCCCAGCATTTT
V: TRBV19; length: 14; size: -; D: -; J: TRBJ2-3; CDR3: CAGKQGPVTDTQYF; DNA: TGTGCCGGGAAACAGGGTCCTGTCACAGATACGCAGTATTTT
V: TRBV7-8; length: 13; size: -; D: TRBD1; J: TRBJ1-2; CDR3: CASGAGGVFGYTF; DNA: TGTGCCAGCGGGGCAGGGGGCGTCTTTGGCTACACCTTC
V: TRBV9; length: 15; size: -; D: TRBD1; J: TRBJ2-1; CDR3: CASSPGTGRNNEQFF; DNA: TGTGCCAGCAGCCCGGGGACAGGTCGGAACAATGAGCAGTTCTTC
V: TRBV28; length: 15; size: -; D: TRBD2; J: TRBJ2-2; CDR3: CASSKDWGGTGELFF; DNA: TGTGCCAGCAGTAAGGACTGGGGGGGAACCGGGGAGCTGTTTTTT
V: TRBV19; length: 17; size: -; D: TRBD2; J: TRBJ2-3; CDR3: CASSNPGTSGSTDTQYF; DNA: TGTGCCAGTAGTAACCCAGGGACTAGCGGTAGCACAGATACGCAGTATTTT
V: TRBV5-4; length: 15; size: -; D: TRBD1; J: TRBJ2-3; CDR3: CASSLVNRGQDTQYF; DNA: TGTGCCAGCAGCTTGGTGAACAGGGGCCAAGATACGCAGTATTTT
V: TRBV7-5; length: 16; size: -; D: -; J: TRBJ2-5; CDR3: CARSLELRGREETQYF; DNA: TGTGCCAGAAGCTTAGAGTTACGGGGGCGAGAGGAGACCCAGTACTTC
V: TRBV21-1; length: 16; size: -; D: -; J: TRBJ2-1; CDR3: CASRDEAGGSYNEQFF; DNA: TGTGCCAGCAGAGATGAAGCGGGGGGATCCTACAATGAGCAGTTCTTC
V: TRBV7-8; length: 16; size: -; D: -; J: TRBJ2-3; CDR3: CASSGGGGRSTDTQYF; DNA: TGTGCCAGCAGTGGAGGGGGGGGGAGAAGCACAGATACGCAGTATTTT
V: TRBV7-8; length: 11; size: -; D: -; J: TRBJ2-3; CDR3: CASSFEDTQYF; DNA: TGTGCCAGCAGCTTTGAAGATACGCAGTATTTT
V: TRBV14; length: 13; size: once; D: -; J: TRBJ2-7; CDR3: CASSQTVATEQYF; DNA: TGTGCCAGCAGCCAAACTGTCGCCACCGAGCAGTACTTC
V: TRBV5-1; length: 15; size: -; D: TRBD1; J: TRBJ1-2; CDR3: CASSDRQGGDYGYTF; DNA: TGCGCCAGCAGCGATCGACAGGGAGGGGACTATGGCTACACCTTC
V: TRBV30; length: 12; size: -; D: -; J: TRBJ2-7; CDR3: CAWRLRNYEQYF; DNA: TGTGCCTGGAGACTTAGGAACTACGAGCAGTACTTC
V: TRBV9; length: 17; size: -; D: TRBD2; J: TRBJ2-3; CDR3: CASSVAAGGHSTDTQYF; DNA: TGTGCCAGCAGCGTAGCGGCGGGGGGGCATAGCACAGATACGCAGTATTTT
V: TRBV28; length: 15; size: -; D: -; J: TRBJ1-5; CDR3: CASMPGTRVNQPQHF; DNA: TGTGCCAGCATGCCTGGGACTAGGGTTAATCAGCCCCAGCATTTT
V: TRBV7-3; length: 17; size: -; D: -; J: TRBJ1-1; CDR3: CASSLVPGGILNTEAFF; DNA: TGTGCCAGCAGCTTAGTCCCCGGGGGCATCTTGAACACTGAAGCTTTCTTT
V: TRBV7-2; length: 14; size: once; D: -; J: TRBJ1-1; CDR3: CASSSEGGKGEAFF; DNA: TGTGCCAGCAGCTCCGAGGGGGGCAAGGGTGAAGCTTTCTTT
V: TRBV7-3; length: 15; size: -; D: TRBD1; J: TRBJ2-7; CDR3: CASSLLGQGSYEQYF; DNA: TGTGCCAGCAGCCTGCTGGGACAGGGCTCCTACGAGCAGTACTTC
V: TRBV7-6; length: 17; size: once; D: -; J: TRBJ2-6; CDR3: CASSLAAANSGANVLTF; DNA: TGTGCCAGCAGCTTAGCGGCAGCCAACTCTGGGGCCAACGTCCTGACTTTC
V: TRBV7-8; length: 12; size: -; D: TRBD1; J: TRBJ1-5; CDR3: CASSLGTGHQHF; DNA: TGTGCCAGCAGCTTAGGGACAGGGCACCAGCATTTT
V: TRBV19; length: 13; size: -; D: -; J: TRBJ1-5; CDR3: CASSILLNQPQHF; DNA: TGTGCCAGTAGTATTCTCCTCAATCAGCCCCAGCATTTT
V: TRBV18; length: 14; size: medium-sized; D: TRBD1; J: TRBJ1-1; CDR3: CASSPTGVVTEAFF; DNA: TGTGCCAGCTCACCGACAGGGGTGGTCACTGAAGCTTTCTTT
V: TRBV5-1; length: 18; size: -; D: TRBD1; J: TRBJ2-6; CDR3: CASSKRPGTGSGANVLTF; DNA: TGCGCCAGCAGCAAACGTCCCGGGACAGGGTCTGGGGCCAACGTCCTGACTTTC
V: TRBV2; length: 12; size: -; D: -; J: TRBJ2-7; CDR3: CASSEGGYEQYF; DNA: TGTGCCAGCAGTGAGGGCGGGTACGAGCAGTACTTC
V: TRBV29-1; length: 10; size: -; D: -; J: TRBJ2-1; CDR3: CSVIGERTFF; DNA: TGCAGCGTTATCGGGGAACGAACGTTCTTC
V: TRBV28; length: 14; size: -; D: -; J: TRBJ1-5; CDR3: CAAEEGGGNQPQHF; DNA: TGTGCCGCGGAGGAGGGAGGTGGCAATCAGCCCCAGCATTTT
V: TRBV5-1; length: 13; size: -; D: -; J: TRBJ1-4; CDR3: CASREFINEKLFF; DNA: TGCGCCAGCAGGGAGTTTATTAATGAAAAACTGTTTTTT